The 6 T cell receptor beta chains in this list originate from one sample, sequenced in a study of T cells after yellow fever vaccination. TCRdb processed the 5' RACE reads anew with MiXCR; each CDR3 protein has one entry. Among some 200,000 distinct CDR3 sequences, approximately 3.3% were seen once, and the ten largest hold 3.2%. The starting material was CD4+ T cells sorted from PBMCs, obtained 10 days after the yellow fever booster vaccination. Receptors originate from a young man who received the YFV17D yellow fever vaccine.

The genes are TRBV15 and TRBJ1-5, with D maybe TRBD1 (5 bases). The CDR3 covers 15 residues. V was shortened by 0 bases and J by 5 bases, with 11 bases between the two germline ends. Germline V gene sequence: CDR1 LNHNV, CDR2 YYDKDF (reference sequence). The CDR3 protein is CATSRDVQADQPQHF. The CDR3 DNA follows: TGTGCCACCAGCAGAGATGTACAGGCTGATCAGCCCCAGCATTTT.

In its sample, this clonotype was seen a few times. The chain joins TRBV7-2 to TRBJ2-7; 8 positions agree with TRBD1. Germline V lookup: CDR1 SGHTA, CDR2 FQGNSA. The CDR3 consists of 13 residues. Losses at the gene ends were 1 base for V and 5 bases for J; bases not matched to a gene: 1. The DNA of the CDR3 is TGTGCCAGCAGCTTAGGACAGGGGAACGAGCAGTACTTC. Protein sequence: CASSLGQGNEQYF.

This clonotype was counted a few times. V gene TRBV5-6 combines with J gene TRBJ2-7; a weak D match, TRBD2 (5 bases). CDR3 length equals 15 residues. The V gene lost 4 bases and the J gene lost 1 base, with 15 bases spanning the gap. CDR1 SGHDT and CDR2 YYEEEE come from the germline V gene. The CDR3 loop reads CASSPSGWVSYEQYV. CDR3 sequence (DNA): TGTGCCAGCAGCCCGAGCGGCTGGGTGTCCTACGAGCAGTACGTC.

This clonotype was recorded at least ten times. DNA for the CDR3: TGTGCCAGCAGCTATGGTACCCAAGAGACCCAGTACTTC. This gives the protein CASSYGTQETQYF. The chain carries TRBV7-2 and TRBJ2-5; D is undetermined. V lost 4 bases and J 1 base, leaving 7 bases between the germline ends. The CDR3 is made up of 13 amino acids. From germline, CDR1 is SGHTA and CDR2 FQGNSA. Using reference TRBV7-2 and TRBJ2-5 for the parts outside the CDR3, the full variable domain is GAGVSQSPSNKVTEKGKDVELRCDPISGHTALYWYRQSLGQGLEFLIYFQGNSAPDKSGLPSDRFSAERTGGSVSTLTIQRTQQEDSAVYLCASSYGTQETQYFGPGTRLLVL.

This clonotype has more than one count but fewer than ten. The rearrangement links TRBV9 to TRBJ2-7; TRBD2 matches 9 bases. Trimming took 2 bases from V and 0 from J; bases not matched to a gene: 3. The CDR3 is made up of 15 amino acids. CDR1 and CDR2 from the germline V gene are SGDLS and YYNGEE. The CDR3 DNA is TGTGCCAGCAGCGTCGGACTAGCGCTCTCCTACGAGCAGTACTTC. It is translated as CASSVGLALSYEQYF.

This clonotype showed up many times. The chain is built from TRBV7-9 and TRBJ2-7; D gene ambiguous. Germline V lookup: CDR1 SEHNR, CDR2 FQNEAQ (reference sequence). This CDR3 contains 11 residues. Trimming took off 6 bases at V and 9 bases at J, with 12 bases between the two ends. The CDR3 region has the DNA TGTGCCAGCAGTCCCTTTGACGTGCAGTACTTC. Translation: CASSPFDVQYF.